This passage covers 25 T cell receptor beta chains from one sample sequenced in a study of blood T cell repertoires in COVID-19 (dated by TCRdb to 2019 to 2021). Library preparation was by the immunoSEQ multiplex PCR assay. TCRdb limited this immuneACCESS table to in-frame rearrangements with V and J called. A share of clones is missing; checked studies link under half to unresolved V genes, and the rest is unexplained. This sample gives fewer than 300,000 clones in total; more than 80% of them show up just once. 0.9% to 1.2% of the sample lies in the top ten. Sequenced: PBMCs or T cells enriched from blood (not recorded which). The receptors were sampled from a woman under 40 who had recovered from COVID-19.

V and J are TRBV9 and TRBJ2-3, with 12 positions matching TRBD2. The V segment lost 4 bases and the J segment 2 bases; nucleotides outside the gene matches: 8. The CDR3 is 17 amino acids. Germline V gives CDR1 SGDLS, CDR2 YYNGEE. This chain's CDR3 is CASSPTSGSSYTDTQYF. In DNA, the CDR3 is TGTGCCAGCAGCCCGACTAGCGGGAGTTCCTACACAGATACGCAGTATTTT.

The rearrangement uses TRBV6-2 or TRBV6-3 and TRBJ1-2, with D perhaps matching TRBD1 (5 bases). The germline V gene encodes CDR1 MNHEY and CDR2 SVGEGT. V was pared by 0 bases and J by 10 bases, with 12 bases between. The CDR3 extends over 13 amino acids. DNA of the CDR3: TGTGCCAGCAGTTACTCGACAGTCATTTCCTACACCTTC. Translated, it gives CASSYSTVISYTF.

V and J are TRBV4-3 and TRBJ1-3; 7 bases align to TRBD1. Germline loops: CDR1 LGHNA, CDR2 YSLEER. J lost 4 bases, V lost 1 base, and 4 bases had no gene match. The CDR3 has 15 residues. The CDR3 DNA reads TGCGCCAGCAGCCAAGGACAGGGTTACGGAAACACCATATATTTT. This gives the protein CASSQGQGYGNTIYF.

This rearrangement joins TRBV2 to TRBJ2-1; D is uncertain. CDR3 length equals 15 residues. Trimming cost V 5 bases and J 0 bases, with 11 bases left between them. Germline CDR1 is SNHLY and CDR2 is FYNNEI. CDR3 in DNA: TGTGCCAGCAGTCGCGACATGAGCTCCTACAATGAGCAGTTCTTC. Its translation: CASSRDMSSYNEQFF.

The gene calls are TRBV5-1 and TRBJ1-4, with 9 bases fitting TRBD1. CDR1 is SGHRS, CDR2 YFSETQ, per germline. The CDR3 contains 15 residues. J was trimmed by 5 bases and V by 6 bases; bases with no gene match: 8. The CDR3: CASKPGTGTNEKLFF. As DNA, the CDR3 is TGCGCCAGCAAACCCGGGACAGGGACAAATGAAAAACTGTTTTTT.

V and J are TRBV29-1 and TRBJ2-3, with D possibly matching TRBD1 (5 bases). The CDR3 loop spans 13 amino acids. Germline V gives CDR1 SQVTM, CDR2 ANQGSEA. The V end lost 4 bases, the J end lost 1 base, and 9 bases lay between the germline ends. The CDR3 DNA reads TGCAGCGTTGTGGGGCAGGGCACAGATACGCAGTATTTT. Translating gives CSVVGQGTDTQYF.

The rearrangement links TRBV30 to TRBJ2-2; D gene unclear. Trimming cost V 1 base and J 1 base, with 7 bases left between them. The CDR3 contains 14 residues. CDR1 and CDR2 (germline): GTSNPN, SVGIG (reference sequence). The CDR3 DNA sequence: TGTGCCTGGAGTGGGCCAGAGAACACCGGGGAGCTGTTTTTT. Its protein product is CAWSGPENTGELFF.

Only one count was recorded for this clone. CDR3 sequence (DNA): TGTGCCAGTAGCCTTAGTGGGGGGGTTAGTGGCAATGAGCAGTTCTTC. Its protein is CASSLSGGVSGNEQFF. The chain is built from TRBV19 and TRBJ2-1, with TRBD2 matching over 7 bases. Germline V gene sequence: CDR1 LNHDA, CDR2 SQIVND (reference sequence). Trimming removed 6 bases from V and 6 bases from J; junction bases left unmatched: 14. This CDR3 region has 16 residues.

The V call is TRBV28, the J call TRBJ2-2; the D is unclear. Trimming cost V 8 bases and J 3 bases, with 10 bases left between them. CDR1 is MDHEN, CDR2 SYDVKM, per germline. The CDR3 spans 13 residues. The chain's CDR3 is CASLVQDTGELFF. The DNA of the CDR3 is TGTGCCAGCCTTGTCCAGGACACCGGGGAGCTGTTTTTT.

The chain has TRBV6-5 and TRBJ1-6; maybe TRBD1 (5 bases). The CDR3 consists of 14 residues. Per the germline V gene, CDR1 is MNHEY and CDR2 is SVGAGI. V gave up 6 bases and J gave up 7 bases, with 13 bases separating them. The CDR3 region has the DNA TGTGCCAGCAGACCTCAGGGTAGGAATTCACCCCTCCACTTT. Encoded protein: CASRPQGRNSPLHF.

DNA for the CDR3: TGTGCCAGCAGCTCTACTAGAGCGGGGACCTCCTACGAGCAGTACTTC. It codes for CASSSTRAGTSYEQYF. The J gene is TRBJ2-7, the V gene TRBV5-4, with TRBD2 matching 7 bases. CDR1 is SGHNT, CDR2 YYREEE, per germline (reference sequence). Losses at the gene ends were 3 bases for V and 0 bases for J; bases not matched to a gene: 9. This CDR3 is 16 amino acids long. The full variable domain, with the rest looked up from reference TRBV5-4 and TRBJ2-7, is ETGVTQSPTHLIKTRGQQVTLRCSSQSGHNTVSWYQQALGQGPQFIFQYYREEENGRGNFPPRFSGLQFPNYSSELNVNALELDDSALYLCASSSTRAGTSYEQYFGPGTRLTVT.

The CDR3 nucleotides are TGCAGCGTTGAGGCAGGGGGAGAGACCCAGTACTTC. Translating it yields CSVEAGGETQYF. The rearrangement uses TRBV29-1 and TRBJ2-5, with TRBD1 identical over 7 bases. CDR3 size: 12 residues. V dropped 3 bases and J dropped 4; count of bases not matched to a gene: 2. In germline, CDR1 is SQVTM, CDR2 ANQGSEA.

The rearrangement uses TRBV15 and TRBJ2-5, with 10 bases lining up with TRBD2. V was pared by 1 base and J by 2 bases, with 7 bases of the junction left unmatched. Germline assignment: CDR1 LNHNV and CDR2 YYDKDF (reference sequence). CDR3 length: 17 amino acids. Here the CDR3 DNA reads TGTGCCACCAGCAGAGTCTTACTAGCGGGAAGACAAGAGACCCAGTACTTC. It translates to CATSRVLLAGRQETQYF.

This clone was detected a few times. The chain couples TRBV2 to TRBJ1-2; possibly TRBD1 for D (6 bases). Germline V CDR1 and CDR2: SNHLY, FYNNEI. The CDR3 contains 14 residues. Trimming shortened V by 3 bases and J by 5 bases, and 13 bases separated the two germline ends. The DNA for the CDR3 is TGTGCCAGCAGTGAGACAGGTGTTAAATATGGCTACACCTTC. It encodes CASSETGVKYGYTF.

The sample holds one count of this clone. The chain combines TRBV28 with TRBJ1-5, with 8 bases that match TRBD1. This CDR3 is built from 12 residues. Germline CDR1 reads MDHEN; CDR2 reads SYDVKM. The ends lost 8 bases at V and 9 bases at J; junction bases unmatched: 6. This CDR3 is CASGAGTGPQHF. The CDR3 region has the DNA TGTGCCAGCGGGGCAGGGACAGGGCCCCAGCATTTT.

The chain is built from TRBV7-3 and TRBJ2-7; 7 positions agree with TRBD1. Trimming at V came to 2 bases and at J to 3 bases, leaving 7 bases not matched to a gene. Per the germline V gene, CDR1 is SGHTA and CDR2 is FQGTGA. This CDR3 contains 15 residues. The CDR3 here is CASSLGPTGRYEQYF. DNA for the CDR3: TGTGCCAGCAGCTTAGGCCCGACAGGGCGCTACGAGCAGTACTTC.

The V gene is TRBV9, the J gene TRBJ2-7; 10 nucleotides match TRBD2. J gave up 5 bases and V 0 bases, and 5 bases lay outside the gene matches. CDR3 size: 15 residues. Germline CDR1 SGDLS, CDR2 YYNGEE. CDR3 loop: CASSVGSGRADEQYF. CDR3 in DNA: TGTGCCAGCAGCGTAGGAAGCGGGAGGGCTGACGAGCAGTACTTC.

The rearrangement joins TRBV9 to TRBJ1-1; TRBD1 agrees at 8 bases. CDR1 SGDLS and CDR2 YYNGEE come from the germline V gene. With V trimmed by 3 bases and J by 10 bases, 14 bases remained unmatched. The length of the CDR3 is 15 residues. This CDR3 is CASSGQTGDGRSAFF. CDR3 nucleotide sequence: TGTGCCAGCAGCGGCCAGACAGGGGATGGGAGGTCAGCTTTCTTT.

The chain is built from TRBV7-2 and TRBJ1-5, with D hard to call. From germline, CDR1 is SGHTA and CDR2 FQGNSA. This CDR3 contains 16 residues. Trimming removed 5 bases from V and 4 bases from J, with 18 bases in between. This CDR3 reads CASSPALGEGNQPQHF. For the CDR3, the DNA is TGTGCCAGCAGCCCGGCTTTGGGTGAGGGTAATCAGCCCCAGCATTTT.

This sequence joins TRBV5-1 and TRBJ2-3; D may be TRBD2 (6 bases). Germline V lookup: CDR1 SGHRS, CDR2 YFSETQ. Between the trimmed V and J ends, which lost 0 bases and 3 bases, there was a span of 11 bases. This CDR3 contains 15 residues. This chain's CDR3 is CASSLDGRGTDTQYF. As DNA, the CDR3 is TGCGCCAGCAGCTTGGACGGGAGAGGGACAGATACGCAGTATTTT.

The gene calls are TRBV5-1 and TRBJ2-1, with 15 bases lining up with TRBD2. V lost 5 bases, J lost 11 bases, and 11 bases stayed unmatched. This CDR3 has 16 amino acids. Germline-derived CDR1 and CDR2 are SGHRS and YFSETQ. CDR3 bases: TGCGCCAGCAGGGGAACGGGACTAGCGGGAGGCGGGAAGCAGTTCTTC. It codes for CASRGTGLAGGGKQFF. Supplemented by reference TRBV5-1 and TRBJ2-1, the full variable domain reads KAGVTQTPRYLIKTRGQQVTLSCSPISGHRSVSWYQQTPGQGLQFLFEYFSETQRNKGNFPGRFSGRQFSNSRSEMNVSTLELGDSALYLCASRGTGLAGGGKQFFGPGTRLTVL.

This chain uses TRBV7-9 with TRBJ1-5, with D perhaps TRBD1 (6 bases). Germline-derived CDR1 and CDR2 are SEHNR and FQNEAQ (reference sequence). V was clipped by 4 bases and J by 3 bases, with 22 bases between them. CDR3 length equals 18 residues. The CDR3: CASSSGRGHPDPNQPQHF. Here the CDR3 DNA reads TGTGCCAGCAGCTCCGGTCGGGGACACCCTGACCCCAATCAGCCCCAGCATTTT.

The V call is TRBV19, the J call TRBJ1-2, with 7 bases identical to TRBD1. Germline V gives CDR1 LNHDA, CDR2 SQIVND (reference sequence). J lost 7 bases, V lost 5 bases, and 7 bases had no gene match. The CDR3 has 13 residues. CDR3: CASSEDRVFGYTF. The DNA for the CDR3 is TGTGCCAGTAGTGAAGACAGGGTTTTTGGCTACACCTTC.

The gene calls are TRBV4-2 and TRBJ1-3; no clear D gene. Germline V gene sequence: CDR1 LGHNA, CDR2 YNFKEQ. There are 13 residues in the CDR3. Trimming cost V 5 bases and J 2 bases, with 7 bases left between them. Written as DNA, the CDR3 is TGTGCCAGCAGCACAGCCACTGGAAACACCATATATTTT. This encodes CASSTATGNTIYF.

The chain is built from TRBV7-8 and TRBJ1-6; a possible D gene is TRBD1 (5 bases). V was pared by 2 bases and J by 9 bases, with 11 bases between. Per the germline V gene, CDR1 is SGHVS and CDR2 is FQNEAQ. This CDR3 contains 14 residues. CDR3 nucleotides: TGTGCCAGCAGCTTAAAGTGGGGGGGTTCACCCCTCCACTTT. It is translated as CASSLKWGGSPLHF.